Shown below are 30 T cell receptor beta chains from a single sample sequenced in a study of breast tumors, draining lymph nodes, adjacent tissues. Samples came from axillary lymph nodes draining the breast cancer. TCRdb called the multiplex PCR reads again in MiXCR, with one record for every CDR3 protein. This table has about 180,000 distinct CDR3 sequences, around a third appearing once. Sequencing was done on a sample of axillary lymph node tissue. The origin of the receptors is a female donor with breast cancer. Some clones in this sample may be carry-over from other donors' samples.

This clonotype was recorded a few times. This may stem from a read error, because a much larger clone lies one nucleotide away. The chain combines TRBV11-3 with TRBJ2-3, with 9 nucleotides matching TRBD1. Germline CDR1 is SGHNT and CDR2 is YENEEA. This CDR3 spans 15 amino acids. Trimming removed 4 bases from V and 4 bases from J; junction bases left unmatched: 6. This CDR3 reads CASSSRDRAADTQYF. In nucleotides, the CDR3 is TGTGCCAGCAGCTCCCGGGACAGGGCCGCAGATACGCAGTATTTT.

The chain carries TRBV7-6 and TRBJ2-5, with D possibly matching TRBD2 (6 bases). Germline CDR1 SGHVS, CDR2 FNYEAQ. V lost 4 bases and J 5 bases, leaving 17 bases between the germline ends. There are 15 residues in the CDR3. The CDR3 here is CASSSSAGRQETQYF. CDR3 nucleotide sequence: TGTGCCAGCAGCTCCTCGGCGGGGAGGCAGGAGACCCAGTACTTC.

The table lists this clonotype with a few counts. Given a much more abundant clone one base away, this may be a read error. V is TRBV6-6 and J is TRBJ2-3; D is possibly TRBD1 or TRBD2 (6 bases each). The CDR3 loop spans 15 amino acids. Germline values: CDR1 MNHNY, CDR2 SVGAGI (reference sequence). V was shortened by 5 bases and J by 1 base, with 13 bases between the two germline ends. This CDR3 reads CASSHAGEGTDTQYF. The DNA of the CDR3 is TGTGCCAGCAGTCACGCAGGGGAGGGCACAGATACGCAGTATTTT.

For the CDR3, the DNA is TGCGCCAGCAGCTTACAGGGGGCGAACACTGAAGCTTTCTTT. Amino acid sequence: CASSLQGANTEAFF. The gene calls are TRBV5-1 and TRBJ1-1, with TRBD1 matching over 9 bases. After removal of 2 bases from V and 1 base from J, the junction contained 0 bases not matched to a gene. CDR3 length: 14 residues. Per the germline V gene, CDR1 is SGHRS and CDR2 is YFSETQ.

This clonotype was seen many times. A junction boundary mismatches the germline segment, possibly from a read error. V usage is TRBV12-3 or TRBV12-4 and J usage is TRBJ2-1, with D possibly TRBD1 on 5 matching bases. The CDR3 spans 14 residues. The CDR3 reads CASGLAGPGGEQFF. CDR3 bases: TGTGCCAGCGGTTTGGCAGGGCCAGGTGGGGAGCAGTTCTTC.

This clonotype was detected many times. The chain recombines TRBV3-1 with TRBJ2-3; TRBD1 aligns across 8 bases. V shed 4 bases, J shed 5 bases, and the junction held 5 bases outside the gene matches. This CDR3 has 14 residues. Germline values: CDR1 LGHDT, CDR2 YNNKEL (reference sequence). The CDR3 is CASSPTGVGDTQYF. The CDR3 bases are TGTGCCAGCAGCCCGACAGGGGTTGGAGATACGCAGTATTTT.

In the case of this clonotype: A read error may be the cause here, since a much bigger clone is one base away. The V and J genes are TRBV5-6 and TRBJ2-5; D unresolved. This CDR3 region has 15 residues. Per germline, CDR1 SGHDT and CDR2 YYEEEE. This chain's CDR3 is CARSLELTGQETQYF. CDR3 sequence (DNA): TGTGCCCGCAGCTTGGAGTTGACGGGCCAAGAGACCCAGTACTTC.

The J gene is TRBJ2-5, the V gene TRBV7-9; D unresolved. V was trimmed by 5 bases and J by 7 bases, leaving 5 bases between them. Germline CDR1 reads SEHNR; CDR2 reads FQNEAQ (reference sequence). There are 10 residues in the CDR3. In DNA, the CDR3 is TGTGCCAGCAGCCGCACGACCCAGTACTTC. Its translation: CASSRTTQYF.

This clonotype was seen many times. This rearrangement joins TRBV7-8 to TRBJ1-6; D remains unclear. V shed 5 bases and J shed 10 bases, with 12 bases lying between them. The CDR3 length is 13 residues. Germline V gene data show CDR1 as SGHVS and CDR2 as FQNEAQ. The CDR3 here is CASSPSLSSPLHF. The CDR3 DNA reads as TGTGCCAGCAGCCCAAGTTTATCCTCACCCCTCCACTTT.

This clonotype was seen repeatedly, ten times or more. This chain links TRBV4-1 with TRBJ1-3; 7 bases line up with TRBD1. V trimming: 0 bases; J trimming: 2 bases; junction bases outside the gene matches: 4. From germline, CDR1 is MGHRA and CDR2 YSYEKL. The CDR3 extends over 16 amino acids. Written as DNA, the CDR3 is TGCGCCAGCAGCCAAGATCTGACAGGGACTGGAAACACCATATATTTT. Protein: CASSQDLTGTGNTIYF.

This clonotype was seen a few times. With a much larger clone just one base away, this may be a read error. This rearrangement joins TRBV11-1 to TRBJ2-7; TRBD1 matches at 8 bases. The CDR3 covers 14 residues. Germline CDR1 reads SGHAT; CDR2 reads FQDESV (reference sequence). The V and J ends lost 4 bases and 4 bases, in that order; junction bases with no gene match: 6. DNA of the CDR3: TGTGCCAGCAGCTCGGCGACAGGGGCATACGAGCAGTACTTC. This sequence encodes CASSSATGAYEQYF.

This clonotype occurred many times. A read error may produce the germline difference seen at one junction end. This chain uses TRBV6-6 with TRBJ2-3; a weak D match, TRBD2 (7 bases). The CDR3 extends over 16 amino acids. Per germline, CDR1 MNHNY and CDR2 SVGAGI (reference sequence). The CDR3 DNA is TGTGCCAGCAGTCACTCGACGCGGGGGCACACAGATACGCAGTATTTT. Its translation is CASSHSTRGHTDTQYF.

At least ten counts were recorded for this clonotype. The CDR3 DNA follows: TGTGCCAGCAGCCGACTAGCGGGAGCCCCCTACGAGCAGTACTTC. Its protein product is CASSRLAGAPYEQYF. V is TRBV5-5 and J is TRBJ2-7; TRBD2 matches 12 bases. With 4 bases clipped from V and 2 bases from J, the junction kept 4 bases outside the gene matches. Germline lookup yields CDR1 SGHKS and CDR2 YYEKEE (reference sequence). CDR3 length: 15 amino acids.

This clonotype was seen a few times. The rearrangement uses TRBV3-1 and TRBJ2-5, with D possibly being TRBD2 (5 bases). This CDR3 comprises 17 residues. Between the trimmed V and J ends, which lost 4 bases and 11 bases, there was a span of 29 bases. Germline loops: CDR1 LGHDT, CDR2 YNNKEL (reference sequence). The CDR3 spells CASSLPQARGVVWEQYF. The CDR3 DNA reads as TGTGCCAGCAGCCTACCCCAAGCGCGTGGCGTAGTTTGGGAGCAGTACTTC.

This clonotype was seen ten or more times. V gene TRBV5-5 combines with J gene TRBJ2-5, with D unresolved. The CDR3 has 13 amino acids. Per germline, CDR1 SGHKS and CDR2 YYEKEE (reference sequence). V lost 4 bases and J 2 bases, leaving 9 bases between the germline ends. DNA for the CDR3: TGTGCCAGCAGCCCCCAGGTTCAAGAGACCCAGTACTTC. As protein: CASSPQVQETQYF.

The chain is built from TRBV27 and TRBJ2-7; no definite D call. The CDR3 is 12 amino acids. Germline CDR1 MNHEY, CDR2 SMNVEV (reference sequence). The V end lost 6 bases, the J end lost 5 bases, and 11 bases lay between the germline ends. The CDR3 spells CASSDGPHEQYF. The CDR3 DNA follows: TGTGCCAGCAGCGACGGCCCCCACGAGCAGTACTTC.

The V call is TRBV11-2, the J call TRBJ1-6, with 10 nucleotides matching TRBD1. This CDR3 comprises 18 residues. V lost 2 bases to trimming and J lost 9 bases; unmatched junction nucleotides: 13. Germline lookup yields CDR1 SGHAT and CDR2 FQNNGV. In DNA form, the CDR3 reads TGTGCCAGCAGCTTAAGCCTCGGACAGGGGGGAACGGGTTCACCCCTCCACTTT. This gives the protein CASSLSLGQGGTGSPLHF.

This clonotype occurred a few times. The rearrangement joins TRBV7-6 to TRBJ2-5; 9 bases line up with TRBD1. Trimming at V came to 1 base and at J to 4 bases, leaving 4 bases not matched to a gene. This CDR3 contains 15 residues. Germline CDR1 is SGHVS and CDR2 is FNYEAQ. CDR3 in amino acids: CASSLGGTGRETQYF. The CDR3 DNA reads as TGTGCCAGCAGCTTAGGGGGGACAGGGCGAGAGACCCAGTACTTC. Together with reference TRBV7-6 and TRBJ2-5, the CDR3 gives the full variable domain: GAGVSQSPRYKVTKRGQDVALRCDPISGHVSLYWYRQALGQGPEFLTYFNYEAQQDKSGLPNDRFSAERPEGSISTLTIQRTEQRDSAMYRCASSLGGTGRETQYFGPGTRLLVL.

A word on this clonotype: This CDR3 fails to terminate in the conserved phenylalanine or tryptophan, so it likely reflects a read error. The chain has TRBV27 and TRBJ2-6; TRBD1 or TRBD2 may be the D gene (5 bases each). Germline assignment: CDR1 MNHEY and CDR2 SMNVEV (reference sequence). The CDR3 contains 19 residues. The V gene lost 2 bases and the J gene lost 0 bases, with 17 bases spanning the gap. The CDR3 DNA is TGTGCCAGCAGTTTACGCATGGTGGGGGAAAGCTCTGGGGCCAACGTCCTGACTTCC. This gives the protein CASSLRMVGESSGANVLTS.

This clonotype has ten or more counts. This chain links TRBV12-3 or TRBV12-4 with TRBJ2-5; a possible D gene is TRBD2 (5 bases). CDR3 size: 15 residues. V lost 3 bases, J lost 5 bases, and 16 bases lay in between. The CDR3 loop is CASSFDGVGLETQYF. The CDR3 DNA reads as TGTGCCAGCAGTTTTGACGGGGTAGGGTTGGAGACCCAGTACTTC.

In regard to this clonotype: Germline is not matched at one junction end, which may reflect a read error. CDR3 DNA sequence: TGTGCCAGCAGTCAAGAAAGTGACTCAACTAATGAAAAACTGTTTTTT. Translation gives CASSQESDSTNEKLFF. The genes are TRBV4-2 and TRBJ1-4; the D is unclear. This CDR3 spans 16 amino acids. Germline lookup yields CDR1 LGHNA and CDR2 YNFKEQ.

This clonotype was recorded at least ten times. The J gene is TRBJ2-5, the V gene TRBV20-1; TRBD2 matches at 12 bases. Trimming cost V 6 bases and J 5 bases; bases outside gene matches: 7. This CDR3 is built from 14 residues. CDR1 is DFQATT, CDR2 SNEGSKA, per germline (reference sequence). The CDR3 nucleotides read TGCAGTGCCAGTGGACTAGCGGGGTTTGAGACCCAGTACTTC. It is translated as CSASGLAGFETQYF.

This clonotype was observed many times. The chain joins TRBV6-5 to TRBJ2-7; D not resolved. V was cut by 7 bases and J by 5 bases, with 9 bases left in between. The CDR3 has 11 amino acids. CDR1 and CDR2 (germline): MNHEY, SVGAGI. CDR3 sequence: CASTNVDEQYF. CDR3 DNA sequence: TGTGCCAGCACCAACGTCGACGAGCAGTACTTC.

The J gene is TRBJ2-2, the V gene TRBV3-1; perhaps TRBD2 as D (5 bases). CDR3 length equals 17 residues. Germline CDR1 is LGHDT and CDR2 is YNNKEL (reference sequence). With 1 base removed from V and 0 bases from J, the gap between germline ends came to 12 bases. The CDR3 here is CASSQVGGQSNTGELFF. The CDR3 DNA sequence: TGTGCCAGCAGCCAAGTTGGAGGTCAGTCGAACACCGGGGAGCTGTTTTTT.

This clonotype was recorded many times. The chain has TRBV10-3 and TRBJ2-2, with 8 bases fitting TRBD1. CDR3 length: 15 amino acids. CDR1 is ENHRY, CDR2 SYGVKD, per germline. Unmatched junction bases numbered 4, after V lost 3 bases and J lost 4 bases. In DNA form, the CDR3 reads TGTGCCATCAGTGACTGGACAGGGCCCACCGGGGAGCTGTTTTTT. This encodes CAISDWTGPTGELFF.

This clonotype was found many times. This chain links TRBV10-3 with TRBJ2-6, with 10 positions matching TRBD1. This CDR3 has 19 amino acids. The trim removed 4 bases at V and 6 bases at J, leaving 15 bases unmatched. Germline V gene sequence: CDR1 ENHRY, CDR2 SYGVKD. The CDR3 is CAISGTGGGRGTKANVLTF. As DNA, the CDR3 is TGTGCCATCAGTGGGACAGGGGGGGGGAGAGGCACGAAGGCCAACGTCCTGACTTTC.

This clonotype has only a few counts. A clone one base away is much larger, so this may be a read error. The CDR3 DNA is TGTGCCAGCAGCTTGATGTACGCGCAGTACTTC. Residues: CASSLMYAQYF. The chain employs TRBV5-6 and TRBJ2-7; no reliable D call. Germline V lookup: CDR1 SGHDT, CDR2 YYEEEE. The CDR3 length is 11 residues.

V is TRBV13 and J is TRBJ2-7; the match to TRBD1 covers 9 bases. V lost 3 bases and J lost 5; bases outside the gene matches: 11. The CDR3 loop spans 16 amino acids. Germline lookup yields CDR1 PRHDT and CDR2 FYEKMQ (reference sequence). The CDR3 nucleotides read TGTGCCAGCAGCTTTGCCTCAAGGACAGGGGAGCACGAGCAGTACTTC. Translated: CASSFASRTGEHEQYF.

Worth noting for this clonotype: A much larger clonotype is one base distant, so this may be a read error. The chain has TRBV9 and TRBJ2-1; 8 bases match TRBD2. CDR1 and CDR2 (germline): SGDLS, YYNGEE. This CDR3 region has 15 residues. CDR3: CASSVDGRGYNEPFF. The CDR3 DNA sequence: TGTGCCAGCAGCGTAGACGGGAGGGGATACAATGAGCCGTTCTTC. Drawing the rest from reference TRBV9 and TRBJ2-1, the complete variable domain is DSGVTQTPKHLITATGQRVTLRCSPRSGDLSVYWYQQSLDQGLQFLIQYYNGEERAKGNILERFSAQQFPDLHSELNLSSLELGDSALYFCASSVDGRGYNEPFFGPGTRLTVL.

With respect to this clonotype: Lacking the conserved final phenylalanine or tryptophan, this CDR3 likely reflects a read error. The rearrangement links TRBV7-2 to TRBJ2-1, with 9 nucleotides matching TRBD1. V trimming: 3 bases; J trimming: 8 bases; junction bases outside the gene matches: 2. The CDR3 length is 13 residues. Germline CDR1 and CDR2: SGHTA and FQGNSA. The DNA of the CDR3 is TGTGCCAGCAGCTTGGGACAGGGCGATGAGCAGTTCTCC. This translates into CASSLGQGDEQFS.